The 17 T cell receptor beta chains below come from one sample, sequenced in a study of blood T cell repertoires in COVID-19. Assay used: immunoSEQ multiplex PCR; TCRdb lists only in-frame clones, some missing. Of approximately 210,000 clones listed, under 90% are singletons. The sequenced sample consisted of peripheral blood. Source of these receptors: a woman of 80 years or more with COVID-19, enrolled during active disease.

The gene calls are TRBV28 and TRBJ2-7; TRBD1 aligns across 7 bases. This CDR3 spans 19 amino acids. The ends lost 1 base at V and 2 bases at J; junction bases unmatched: 17. Looked up from germline, CDR1 is MDHEN and CDR2 is SYDVKM. This chain's CDR3 is CASSLYNVFNRDSTYEQYV. DNA of the CDR3: TGTGCCAGCAGTTTATACAATGTTTTCAACCGGGACAGTACCTACGAGCAGTACGTC.

The chain combines TRBV5-1 with TRBJ2-5, with D uncertain. Trimming stripped 6 bases from V and 0 bases from J, with 9 bases between. In germline, CDR1 is SGHRS, CDR2 YFSETQ. This CDR3 contains 13 residues. CDR3 bases: TGCGCCAGCAACGAGCCCTACCAAGAGACCCAGTACTTC. Translated: CASNEPYQETQYF.

For this clone: The sample contains more than one DNA sequence encoding this CDR3. The V call is TRBV3-1 (or the pseudogene TRBV3-2), the J call TRBJ1-4; D unresolved. Germline loops: CDR1 LGHDT, CDR2 YNNKEL (reference sequence). Trimming removed 0 bases at V and 8 bases at J, with 10 bases between. CDR3 length equals 14 residues. Here the CDR3 DNA reads TGTGCCAGCAGCCAAGATCTGGGCGCGGAAAAACTGTTTTTT. Its protein product is CASSQDLGAEKLFF.

The chain uses TRBV10-3 and TRBJ2-1; 9 nucleotides line up with TRBD1. V was pared by 6 bases and J by 5 bases, with 8 bases of the junction left unmatched. Per the germline V gene, CDR1 is ENHRY and CDR2 is SYGVKD. The CDR3 spans 15 residues. The CDR3 loop reads CAISPGTGIDNEQFF. The CDR3 coding sequence is TGTGCCATCAGCCCCGGGACAGGGATCGACAATGAGCAGTTCTTC.

The chain uses TRBV11-2 and TRBJ1-5; 11 positions agree with TRBD1. This CDR3 comprises 13 residues. The germline V gene encodes CDR1 SGHAT and CDR2 FQNNGV. Trimming removed 5 bases from V and 7 bases from J; junction bases left unmatched: 1. CDR3 in amino acids: CASSGTGGQPQHF. The DNA of the CDR3 is TGTGCCAGCAGCGGGACAGGGGGACAGCCCCAGCATTTT.

V gene TRBV11-3 combines with J gene TRBJ2-5, with TRBD2 identical over 11 bases. The junction had 2 bases not matched to a gene; V was cut back by 4 bases and J by 1 base. The CDR3 spans 15 residues. The germline CDR1 and CDR2 sequences are SGHNT and YENEEA. The CDR3 reads CASSSGLAGQETQYF. In DNA, the CDR3 is TGTGCCAGCAGCTCCGGACTAGCGGGCCAAGAGACCCAGTACTTC.

To note about this clone: Within the sample, other DNA sequences also encode this same CDR3. This chain uses TRBV19 with TRBJ2-1, with a possible D match to TRBD1 (6 bases). CDR3 size: 11 residues. The V gene lost 10 bases and the J gene lost 4 bases, with 8 bases spanning the gap. The V gene's germline CDR1 is LNHDA and CDR2 SQIVND (reference sequence). CDR3 coding DNA: TGTGCCACGGACAGTTACAATGAGCAGTTCTTC. Amino acids: CATDSYNEQFF. The full variable domain, rest sourced from reference TRBV19 and TRBJ2-1, is DGGITQSPKYLFRKEGQNVTLSCEQNLNHDAMYWYRQDPGQGLRLIYYSQIVNDFQKGDIAEGYSVSREKKESFPLTVTSAQKNPTAFYLCATDSYNEQFFGPGTRLTVL.

This chain uses TRBV7-2 with TRBJ2-6; 10 nucleotides match TRBD1. Germline CDR1 is SGHTA and CDR2 is FQGNSA. This CDR3 has 19 amino acids. V shed 2 bases, J shed 1 base, and the junction held 8 bases outside the gene matches. This CDR3 reads CASSLKMGQGTSGANVLTF. CDR3 nucleotide sequence: TGTGCCAGCAGCTTAAAAATGGGACAGGGGACATCTGGGGCCAACGTCCTGACTTTC.

The V gene is TRBV2, the J gene TRBJ1-3, with D possibly TRBD1 on 6 matching bases. The CDR3 extends over 17 amino acids. Looked up from germline, CDR1 is SNHLY and CDR2 is FYNNEI. Trimming cost V 2 bases and J 0 bases, with 14 bases left between them. The CDR3: CASSESRGLDSGNTIYF. In DNA, the CDR3 is TGTGCCAGCAGTGAATCGCGGGGGCTAGACTCTGGAAACACCATATATTTT.

This rearrangement joins TRBV19 to TRBJ1-2; no reliable D call. Germline V lookup: CDR1 LNHDA, CDR2 SQIVND (reference sequence). V was pared by 8 bases and J by 4 bases, with 17 bases between. The CDR3 length is 14 residues. The CDR3 region has the DNA TGTGCCAGTGGAACAGACCCCCCCTTCTATGGCTACACCTTC. It encodes CASGTDPPFYGYTF.

This clone was seen only once. This chain joins TRBV7-2 and TRBJ2-7; D gene uncertain. The germline V gene encodes CDR1 SGHTA and CDR2 FQGNSA. With 4 bases removed from V and 6 bases from J, the gap between germline ends came to 10 bases. CDR3 size: 12 residues. The CDR3 sequence is CASSSRQGEQYF. In DNA, the CDR3 is TGTGCCAGCAGCTCAAGACAAGGCGAGCAGTACTTC. The full variable domain, rest sourced from reference TRBV7-2 and TRBJ2-7, is GAGVSQSPSNKVTEKGKDVELRCDPISGHTALYWYRQSLGQGLEFLIYFQGNSAPDKSGLPSDRFSAERTGGSVSTLTIQRTQQEDSAVYLCASSSRQGEQYFGPGTRLTVT.

The chain employs TRBV7-2 and TRBJ2-3; 8 bases fit TRBD2. The CDR3 totals 16 residues. Germline V gene data show CDR1 as SGHTA and CDR2 as FQGNSA. V trimming: 3 bases; J trimming: 3 bases; junction bases outside the gene matches: 8. CDR3 protein: CASSLVRGGLTDTQYF. CDR3 bases: TGTGCCAGCAGCTTGGTGCGCGGGGGGTTGACAGATACGCAGTATTTT.

This chain joins TRBV4-2 and TRBJ1-5, with TRBD1 identical over 8 bases. This CDR3 region has 15 residues. In germline, CDR1 is LGHNA, CDR2 YNFKEQ. Losses at the gene ends were 4 bases for V and 4 bases for J; bases not matched to a gene: 6. CDR3 sequence reads: CASSLRTGQNQPQHF. CDR3 nucleotides: TGTGCCAGCAGCCTGAGGACAGGGCAGAATCAGCCCCAGCATTTT.

The table lists this clone with a few counts. This chain connects TRBV15 to TRBJ1-2, with 10 positions matching TRBD1. The junction had 13 bases not matched to a gene; V was cut back by 5 bases and J by 4 bases. Germline lookup yields CDR1 LNHNV and CDR2 YYDKDF (reference sequence). The length of the CDR3 is 17 residues. The DNA for the CDR3 is TGTGCCACCAGCCCCGACACCCGGGACAGGGGAATCTATGGCTACACCTTC. This sequence encodes CATSPDTRDRGIYGYTF.

J is TRBJ1-5 and V is TRBV3-1 (or the pseudogene TRBV3-2); D remains unclear. The V end was cut by 4 bases, the J end by 5 bases, with 9 bases between. Looked up from germline, CDR1 is LGHDT and CDR2 is YNNKEL (reference sequence). The CDR3 length is 13 residues. The chain's CDR3 is CASSRDRDQPQHF. CDR3 DNA sequence: TGTGCCAGCAGCCGAGACCGGGATCAGCCCCAGCATTTT.

This clone appeared a few times. The chain joins TRBV6-4 to TRBJ1-2; TRBD1 is a possible D gene (6 bases). Germline CDR1 is MRHNA and CDR2 is SNTAGT. V was shortened by 8 bases and J by 0 bases, with 19 bases between the two germline ends. CDR3 size: 16 residues. CDR3 sequence (DNA): TGTGCCAGCTCGACGATCAGGGGCGGATCTAACTATGGCTACACCTTC. It is translated as CASSTIRGGSNYGYTF.

The CDR3 bases are TGTGCCAGCCGGGGAACGAACACCGGGGAGCTGTTTTTT. Its protein product is CASRGTNTGELFF. V is TRBV6-5 and J is TRBJ2-2; perhaps TRBD2 as D (5 bases). Germline CDR1 is MNHEY and CDR2 is SVGAGI. The length of the CDR3 is 13 residues. V shed 8 bases and J shed 0 bases, with 7 bases lying between them.